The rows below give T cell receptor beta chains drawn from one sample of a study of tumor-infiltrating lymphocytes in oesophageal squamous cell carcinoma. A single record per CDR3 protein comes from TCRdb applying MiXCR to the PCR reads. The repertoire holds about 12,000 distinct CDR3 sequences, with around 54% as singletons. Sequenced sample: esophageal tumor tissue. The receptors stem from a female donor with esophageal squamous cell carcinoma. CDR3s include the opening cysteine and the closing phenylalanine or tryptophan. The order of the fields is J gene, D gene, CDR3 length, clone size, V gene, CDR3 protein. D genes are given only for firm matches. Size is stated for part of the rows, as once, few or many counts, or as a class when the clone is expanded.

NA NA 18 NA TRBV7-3 CASSLKGDRLANINEQFF
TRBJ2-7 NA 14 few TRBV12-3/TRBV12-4 CASSFRYEAYEQYF
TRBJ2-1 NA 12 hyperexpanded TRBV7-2 CASSLTSIEQFF
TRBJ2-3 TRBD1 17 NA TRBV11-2 CASSLDLWDRVTDTQYF
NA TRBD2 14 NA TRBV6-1 CASSKPGGSDTQYF
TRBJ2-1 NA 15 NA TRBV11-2 CASSLDDGTEFEQFF
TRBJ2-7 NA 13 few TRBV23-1 CASSQPDFYEQYF
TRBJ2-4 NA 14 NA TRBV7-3 CASSSQPGLNIQYF
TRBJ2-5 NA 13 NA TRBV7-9 CASSGGLGETQYF
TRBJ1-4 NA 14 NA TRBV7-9 CASSPSQTREKLFF
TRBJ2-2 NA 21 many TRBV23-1 CASSLRARQPNPTSNTGELFF
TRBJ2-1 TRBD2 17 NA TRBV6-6 CASSYGKLAGVNNEQFF
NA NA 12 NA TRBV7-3 CASSFGPNEQFF
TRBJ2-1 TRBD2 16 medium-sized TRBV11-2 CASSLTGGPPRDEQFF
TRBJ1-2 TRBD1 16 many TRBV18 CASSQDLQGANYGYTF
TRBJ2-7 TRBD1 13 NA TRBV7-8 CASSLGRTGKGFF
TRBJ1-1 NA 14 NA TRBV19 CASSTPLLNTEAFF
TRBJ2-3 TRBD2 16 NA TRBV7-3 CASSSRLAGGVDTQYF
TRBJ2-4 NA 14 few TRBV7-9 CASSLMGDKNIQYF
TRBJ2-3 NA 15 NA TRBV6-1 CASSEEAGGTDTQYF
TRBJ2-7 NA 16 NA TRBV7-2 CASSFNLGAPASEQYF